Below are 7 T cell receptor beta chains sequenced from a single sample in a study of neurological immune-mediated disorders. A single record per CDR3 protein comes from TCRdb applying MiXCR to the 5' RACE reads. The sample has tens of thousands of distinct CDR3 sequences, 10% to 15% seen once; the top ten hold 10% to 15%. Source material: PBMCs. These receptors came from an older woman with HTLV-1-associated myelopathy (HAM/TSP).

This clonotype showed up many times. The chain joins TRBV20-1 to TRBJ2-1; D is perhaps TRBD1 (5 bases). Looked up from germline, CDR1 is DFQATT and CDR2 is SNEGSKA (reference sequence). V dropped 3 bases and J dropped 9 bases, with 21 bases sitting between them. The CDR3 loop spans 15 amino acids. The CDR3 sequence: CSASLGVNIPREQFF. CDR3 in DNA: TGCAGTGCTAGCCTAGGGGTGAACATCCCCCGTGAGCAGTTCTTC.

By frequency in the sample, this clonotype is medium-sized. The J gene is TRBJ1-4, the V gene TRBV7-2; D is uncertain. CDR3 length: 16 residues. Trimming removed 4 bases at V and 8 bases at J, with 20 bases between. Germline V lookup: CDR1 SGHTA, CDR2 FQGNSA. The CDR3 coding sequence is TGTGCCAGCAGCTCAGACGGACGGTTCCTATGGGAAAAACTGTTTTTT. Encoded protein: CASSSDGRFLWEKLFF.

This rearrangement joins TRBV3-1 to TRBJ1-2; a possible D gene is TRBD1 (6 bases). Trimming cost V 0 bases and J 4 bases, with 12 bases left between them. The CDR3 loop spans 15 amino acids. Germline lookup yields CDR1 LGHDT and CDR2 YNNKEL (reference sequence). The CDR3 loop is CASSQDQFRGYGYTF. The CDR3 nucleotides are TGTGCCAGCAGCCAAGATCAATTCAGGGGCTATGGCTACACCTTC.

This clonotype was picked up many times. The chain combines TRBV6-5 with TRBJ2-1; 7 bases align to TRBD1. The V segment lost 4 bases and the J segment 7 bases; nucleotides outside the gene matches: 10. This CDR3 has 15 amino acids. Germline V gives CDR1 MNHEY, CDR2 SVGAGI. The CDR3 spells CASSSLLFRGNEQFF. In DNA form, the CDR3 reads TGTGCCAGCAGTTCCCTCCTCTTCAGGGGGAATGAGCAGTTCTTC.

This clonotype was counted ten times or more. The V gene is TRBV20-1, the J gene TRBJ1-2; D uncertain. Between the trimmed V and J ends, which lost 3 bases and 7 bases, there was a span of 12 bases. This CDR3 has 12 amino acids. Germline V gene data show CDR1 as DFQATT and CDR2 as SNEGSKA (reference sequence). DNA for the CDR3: TGCAGTGCTAGGAGGACGACCAGTGGCTACACCTTC. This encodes CSARRTTSGYTF.

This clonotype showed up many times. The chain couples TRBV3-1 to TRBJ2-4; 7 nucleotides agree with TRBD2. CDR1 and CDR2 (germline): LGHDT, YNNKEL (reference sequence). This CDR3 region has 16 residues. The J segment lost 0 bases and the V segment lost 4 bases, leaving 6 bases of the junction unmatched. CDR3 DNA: TGTGCCAGCAGCCTATACGGGGGGACAGCCAAAAACATTCAGTACTTC. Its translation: CASSLYGGTAKNIQYF.

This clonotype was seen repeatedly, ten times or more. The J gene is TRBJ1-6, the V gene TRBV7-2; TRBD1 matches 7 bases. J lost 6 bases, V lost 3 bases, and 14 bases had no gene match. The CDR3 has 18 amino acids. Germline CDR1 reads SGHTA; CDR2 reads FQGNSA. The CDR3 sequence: CASSLVPLGTASNSPLHF. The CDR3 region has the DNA TGTGCCAGCAGCTTGGTGCCCTTAGGGACAGCGTCTAATTCACCCCTCCACTTT.